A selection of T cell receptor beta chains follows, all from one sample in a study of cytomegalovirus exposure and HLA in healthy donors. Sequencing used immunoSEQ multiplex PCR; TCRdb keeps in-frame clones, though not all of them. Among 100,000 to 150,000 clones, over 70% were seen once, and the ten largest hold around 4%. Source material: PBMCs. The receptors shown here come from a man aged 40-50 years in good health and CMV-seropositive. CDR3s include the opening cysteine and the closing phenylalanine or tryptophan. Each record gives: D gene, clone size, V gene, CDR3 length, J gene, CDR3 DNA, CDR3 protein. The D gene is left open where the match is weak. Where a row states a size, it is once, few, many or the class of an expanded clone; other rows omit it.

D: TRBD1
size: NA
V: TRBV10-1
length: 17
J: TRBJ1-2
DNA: TGCGCCAGCAGTGATACCGGGACAGGGGAACCTAACTATGGCTACACCTTC
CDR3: CASSDTGTGEPNYGYTF

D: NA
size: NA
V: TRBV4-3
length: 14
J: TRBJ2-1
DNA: TGCGCCAGCAGCCAAGACTCCAGGGGCAATGAGCAGTTCTTC
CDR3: CASSQDSRGNEQFF

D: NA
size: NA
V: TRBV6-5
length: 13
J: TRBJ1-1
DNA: TGTGCCAGCACGGCAGGGGCGATCACTGAAGCTTTCTTT
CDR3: CASTAGAITEAFF

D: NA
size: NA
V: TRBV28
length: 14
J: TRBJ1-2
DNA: TGTGCCAGCAGTCCACAGGGTCTCGGCTATGGCTACACCTTC
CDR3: CASSPQGLGYGYTF

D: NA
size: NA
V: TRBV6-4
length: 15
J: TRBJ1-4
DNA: TGTGCCAGCAGTGACTCGAGCGGAGGGGATGAAAAACTGTTTTTT
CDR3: CASSDSSGGDEKLFF

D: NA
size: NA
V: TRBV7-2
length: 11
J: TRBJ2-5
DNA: TGTGCCAGCAGGAGGGGGGAGACCCAGTACTTC
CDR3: CASRRGETQYF

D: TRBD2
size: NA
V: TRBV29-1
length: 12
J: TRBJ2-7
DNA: TGCAGCGTTGCTACTAGCGCATACGAGCAGTACTTC
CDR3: CSVATSAYEQYF

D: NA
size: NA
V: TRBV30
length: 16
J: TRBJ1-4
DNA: TGTGCCTGGAGGCCGGGGTCGGCCGCAACTAATGAAAAACTGTTTTTT
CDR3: CAWRPGSAATNEKLFF

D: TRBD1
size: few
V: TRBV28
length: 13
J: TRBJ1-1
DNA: TGTGCCAGCAGATTGACAGGGGACCTTGAAGCTTTCTTT
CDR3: CASRLTGDLEAFF

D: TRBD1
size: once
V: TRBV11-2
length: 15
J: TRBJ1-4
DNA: TGTGCCAGCAGCTTAGAAGGACAGGGGAGTGAAAAACTGTTTTTT
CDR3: CASSLEGQGSEKLFF